This TCR beta chain was captured in a study of cytomegalovirus exposure and HLA in healthy donors. General observations from the study: Rarity marked most TCR sequences, yet some public TCRs occurred in many donors. A few chains linked to CMV were shown in vitro to be specific for CMV antigens.

CDR1 is KGHSH, CDR2 LQKENI, per germline. Unmatched junction bases numbered 0, after V lost 3 bases and J lost 0 bases. The CDR3 has 15 residues. In the case of this clone: Its antigen is not known.

TCRdb keeps only in-frame clones here, not all; method: immunoSEQ multiplex PCR. Altogether 50,000 to 65,000 clones are present, almost 97% being singletons, with the ten largest covering roughly 1.2%. The sequence derives from a woman aged 18-29 years in good health and CMV-seronegative. The rearrangement uses TRBV18 and TRBJ2-1, with 9 bases identical to TRBD2. The specimen sequenced was PBMCs. CDR3 sequence (DNA): TGTGCCAGCTCACCTAGCGGGAGCTCCTACAATGAGCAGTTCTTC. Translated: CASSPSGSSYNEQFF.